Below, 5 T cell receptor beta chains from the same sample are listed, as sequenced in a study of T cells after yellow fever vaccination (dated by TCRdb to between 2018 and 2021). This specimen's treatment or condition label, interpreted: live attenuated yellow fever vaccine strain. Libraries were constructed by 5' RACE. Data came from an Illumina HiSeq 2500. TCRdb ran its own pipeline on the public reads, namely fastp trimming at Q25 and MiXCR clone calling, and kept in-frame beta chains. Every distinct CDR3 protein forms one entry, paired with its most common genes and DNA. The sample yields about 360,000 distinct CDR3 sequences; approximately 6% were counted once. 15% of the sample belongs to the ten largest clones. The specimen comprised PBMCs, sampled 5 days after the yellow fever booster vaccination. The receptors derive from a man aged 25 to 40 who received the YFV17D yellow fever vaccine.

The chain couples TRBV9 to TRBJ2-7, with no clear D. The V gene lost 2 bases and the J gene lost 4 bases, with 10 bases spanning the gap. The CDR3 is 13 residues long. CDR1 SGDLS and CDR2 YYNGEE come from the germline V gene. The CDR3 loop is CASSVEQGYEQYF. CDR3 DNA sequence: TGTGCCAGCAGCGTCGAACAAGGATACGAGCAGTACTTC.

This clonotype was recorded a few times. This chain joins TRBV10-3 and TRBJ2-5; D not certain. Trimming cost V 4 bases and J 4 bases, with 4 bases left between them. CDR1 is ENHRY, CDR2 SYGVKD, per germline. The CDR3 runs to 11 residues. DNA for the CDR3: TGTGCCATCAGTGGGGGAGAGACCCAGTACTTC. Protein sequence: CAISGGETQYF.

There are many counts of this clonotype. The rearrangement links TRBV12-3 or TRBV12-4 to TRBJ2-5, with D tentatively TRBD1 or TRBD2 (6 bases each). This CDR3 spans 13 amino acids. V was shortened by 2 bases and J by 5 bases, with 9 bases between the two germline ends. CDR3 bases: TGTGCCAGCAGTTTATGGGGGGCGGAGACCCAGTACTTC. Translation gives CASSLWGAETQYF.

As for this clonotype: One end of the junction does not line up with germline, which may come from a read error. The rearrangement joins TRBV20-1 to TRBJ2-7, with D possibly being TRBD1 (6 bases). This CDR3 is built from 17 residues. CDR1 DFQATT and CDR2 SNEGSKA come from the germline V gene (reference sequence). The CDR3 nucleotides read TGCAGTGCCTCCGGCGGAAACCGGGACATAAGCTCCTACGAGAAGTACTTC. Translation gives CSASGGNRDISSYEKYF.

The chain recombines TRBV20-1 with TRBJ2-7; 9 bases fit TRBD2. Trimming cost V 5 bases and J 3 bases; bases outside gene matches: 5. Germline CDR1 and CDR2: DFQATT and SNEGSKA (reference sequence). This CDR3 comprises 13 residues. Here the CDR3 reads CSAEAGGSYEQYF. The CDR3 coding sequence is TGCAGTGCTGAAGCGGGAGGAAGCTACGAGCAGTACTTC.